These T cell receptor beta chains were read from a single sample in a study of somatic mutations in cytotoxic T cells in rheumatoid arthritis. Data came from immunoSEQ multiplex PCR; TCRdb stores just in-frame clones and leaves some out. The table shows under 11,000 clones, with around 77% occurring only once. The specimen was CD8+ T cells sorted from blood. The receptors originated from a man aged 45-65 years in good health. CDR3s include the opening cysteine and the closing phenylalanine or tryptophan. A D gene is named only where the DNA matches it firmly. Expanded clones get a size class; other rows say once, few or many, or leave the size out.

J: TRBJ2-2; D: -; V: TRBV7-9; size: -; CDR3: CASSSRGWEAGNTGELFF; DNA: TGTGCCAGCAGCTCCCGGGGATGGGAGGCCGGGAACACCGGGGAGCTGTTTTTT
J: TRBJ1-5; D: -; V: TRBV6-5; size: -; CDR3: CASSGGRVNKPQHF; DNA: TGTGCCAGCAGTGGCGGGAGGGTAAATAAGCCCCAGCATTTT
J: TRBJ2-1; D: -; V: TRBV27; size: few; CDR3: CASSRVRARADNEQFF; DNA: TGTGCCAGCAGCCGAGTGAGGGCTCGAGCTGACAATGAGCAGTTCTTC
J: TRBJ2-7; D: TRBD1; V: TRBV28; size: -; CDR3: CASSFPTGTGDAYEQYF; DNA: TGTGCCAGCAGTTTTCCGACCGGGACAGGGGACGCTTACGAGCAGTACTTC
J: TRBJ2-7; D: TRBD2; V: TRBV10-3; size: few; CDR3: CAISESRSSGADEQYF; DNA: TGTGCCATCAGTGAGTCGAGGTCCAGCGGGGCCGACGAGCAGTACTTC
J: TRBJ2-3; D: -; V: TRBV4-2; size: -; CDR3: CASSLRGGTSTDTQYF; DNA: TGTGCCAGCAGCCTTAGGGGGGGAACTAGCACAGATACGCAGTATTTT
J: TRBJ1-2; D: -; V: TRBV5-1; size: few; CDR3: CASSTDSYGYTF; DNA: TGCGCCAGCAGCACTGACTCTTATGGCTACACCTTC
J: TRBJ2-7; D: TRBD2; V: TRBV5-6; size: -; CDR3: CASSLGAGGAYEQYF; DNA: TGTGCCAGCAGCTTGGGAGCGGGGGGCGCCTACGAGCAGTACTTC
J: TRBJ2-3; D: TRBD1; V: TRBV28; size: -; CDR3: CASSTGRDRYTQYF; DNA: TGTGCCAGCAGTACGGGACGGGACAGATATACGCAGTATTTT
J: TRBJ2-2; D: -; V: TRBV6-1; size: -; CDR3: CASSYLTGTGELFF; DNA: TGTGCCAGCAGTTATTTGACGGGGACCGGGGAGCTGTTTTTT
J: TRBJ2-5; D: -; V: TRBV28; size: few; CDR3: CASSLRGGAAGETQYF; DNA: TGTGCCAGCAGTTTACGTGGCGGGGCGGCGGGGGAGACCCAGTACTTC
J: TRBJ1-1; D: -; V: TRBV21-1; size: once; CDR3: CASSKDETANTEAFF; DNA: TGTGCCAGCAGCAAAGATGAGACAGCGAACACTGAAGCTTTCTTT
J: TRBJ2-7; D: -; V: TRBV7-9; size: few; CDR3: CASSFPEIYEQYF; DNA: TGTGCCAGCAGCTTCCCCGAGATCTACGAGCAGTACTTC
J: TRBJ2-7; D: -; V: TRBV5-1; size: -; CDR3: CASRRTERDEQYF; DNA: TGCGCCAGCAGGCGGACTGAGAGGGACGAGCAGTACTTC
J: TRBJ1-1; D: TRBD1; V: TRBV28; size: -; CDR3: CASSLDRGRTEAFF; DNA: TGTGCCAGCAGCCTAGACAGGGGGCGAACTGAAGCTTTCTTT
J: TRBJ1-2; D: -; V: TRBV6-4; size: once; CDR3: CASSERAGGYGYTF; DNA: TGTGCCAGCAGTGAACGGGCAGGAGGCTATGGCTACACCTTC
J: TRBJ2-5; D: TRBD2; V: TRBV28; size: -; CDR3: CASSMGLAGGGWGPETQYF; DNA: TGTGCCAGCAGCATGGGACTAGCGGGAGGAGGATGGGGTCCGGAGACCCAGTACTTC
J: TRBJ2-4; D: TRBD1; V: TRBV14; size: -; CDR3: CASSQVQGAAKNIQYF; DNA: TGTGCCAGCAGCCAGGTACAGGGGGCAGCCAAAAACATTCAGTACTTC
J: TRBJ2-1; D: TRBD2; V: TRBV28; size: -; CDR3: CASRMGLATNNEQFF; DNA: TGTGCCAGCAGGATGGGACTAGCGACCAACAATGAGCAGTTCTTC
J: TRBJ2-3; D: TRBD2; V: TRBV30; size: -; CDR3: CAWSQEGGGSTDTQYF; DNA: TGTGCCTGGAGCCAAGAAGGCGGGGGGTCCACAGATACGCAGTATTTT
J: TRBJ1-1; D: -; V: TRBV30; size: -; CDR3: CAWRTVDSHTEAFF; DNA: TGTGCCTGGAGGACAGTTGACAGCCACACTGAAGCTTTCTTT
J: TRBJ2-1; D: TRBD2; V: TRBV28; size: -; CDR3: CASSSPALLAGTGQFF; DNA: TGTGCCAGCAGTTCTCCCGCCCTACTAGCGGGGACCGGGCAGTTCTTC
J: TRBJ1-2; D: TRBD1; V: TRBV9; size: few; CDR3: CASSSRQGRGYGYTF; DNA: TGTGCCAGCAGCAGCCGACAGGGAAGGGGCTATGGCTACACCTTC
J: TRBJ1-1; D: TRBD1; V: TRBV13; size: once; CDR3: CASSSRQGAMNTEAFF; DNA: TGTGCCAGCAGCAGCAGACAGGGGGCCATGAACACTGAAGCTTTCTTT
J: TRBJ2-7; D: TRBD2; V: TRBV27; size: medium-sized; CDR3: CASSLTGTSDEQYF; DNA: TGTGCCAGCAGCCTCACCGGGACTAGCGACGAGCAGTACTTC
J: TRBJ1-5; D: TRBD1; V: TRBV27; size: -; CDR3: CASSRGRGNQPQHF; DNA: TGTGCCAGCAGCAGGGGGCGCGGCAATCAGCCCCAGCATTTT
J: TRBJ1-2; D: -; V: TRBV7-9; size: -; CDR3: CASSKKAGLKIYGYTF; DNA: TGTGCCAGCAGCAAAAAAGCGGGTCTTAAGATCTATGGCTACACCTTC
J: TRBJ2-1; D: -; V: TRBV28; size: -; CDR3: CASKLAGSNEQFF; DNA: TGTGCCAGCAAACTAGCTGGAAGCAATGAGCAGTTCTTC
J: TRBJ1-4; D: -; V: TRBV27; size: -; CDR3: CASSLQGEKLFF; DNA: TGTGCCAGCAGTTTACAGGGTGAAAAACTGTTTTTT
J: TRBJ2-7; D: -; V: TRBV7-8; size: -; CDR3: CASSLAGSSYEQYF; DNA: TGTGCCAGCAGCTTAGCTGGCTCCTCCTACGAGCAGTACTTC
J: TRBJ1-1; D: TRBD1; V: TRBV27; size: -; CDR3: CASSLSQGATEAFF; DNA: TGTGCCAGCAGTTTATCACAGGGGGCCACTGAAGCTTTCTTT
J: TRBJ2-1; D: TRBD2; V: TRBV13; size: -; CDR3: CASSLRAGWNEQFF; DNA: TGTGCCAGCAGCTTAAGAGCGGGGTGGAATGAGCAGTTCTTC
J: TRBJ2-7; D: TRBD2; V: TRBV5-4; size: -; CDR3: CASSGGMIGRVNEQYF; DNA: TGTGCCAGCAGCGGCGGAATGATCGGGAGGGTAAACGAGCAGTACTTC
J: TRBJ2-7; D: -; V: TRBV7-6; size: once; CDR3: CASSLGRERLYEQYF; DNA: TGTGCCAGCAGCTTAGGGCGGGAAAGACTATACGAGCAGTACTTC
J: TRBJ2-7; D: TRBD2; V: TRBV9; size: -; CDR3: CASSASSSGDSYEQYF; DNA: TGTGCCAGCAGCGCCTCATCTAGCGGCGACTCCTACGAGCAGTACTTC
J: TRBJ2-1; D: -; V: TRBV6-1; size: -; CDR3: CASSELGGSSYNEQFF; DNA: TGTGCCAGCAGTGAATTAGGCGGAAGCTCCTACAATGAGCAGTTCTTC
J: TRBJ1-2; D: TRBD1; V: TRBV9; size: -; CDR3: CASSPGTAVGYTF; DNA: TGTGCCAGCAGCCCAGGGACAGCCGTCGGCTACACCTTC
J: TRBJ2-5; D: TRBD1; V: TRBV29-1; size: -; CDR3: CSVEVTGQDSWGTQYF; DNA: TGCAGCGTTGAAGTCACAGGACAGGACAGTTGGGGGACCCAGTACTTC
J: TRBJ2-7; D: -; V: TRBV19; size: once; CDR3: CASSIVPTGVYEQYF; DNA: TGTGCCAGTAGTATAGTGCCGACAGGAGTCTACGAGCAGTACTTC
J: TRBJ2-7; D: TRBD2; V: TRBV4-3; size: once; CDR3: CASSQVGHGGAYEQYF; DNA: TGCGCCAGCAGCCAAGTTGGGCACGGGGGGGCCTACGAGCAGTACTTC
J: TRBJ2-2; D: -; V: TRBV10-3; size: -; CDR3: CAISESEGDSGELFF; DNA: TGTGCCATCAGTGAGTCGGAAGGGGATAGCGGGGAGCTGTTTTTT
J: TRBJ2-2; D: TRBD1; V: TRBV9; size: -; CDR3: CASSVETGGTGELFF; DNA: TGTGCCAGCAGCGTCGAAACAGGGGGCACCGGGGAGCTGTTTTTT
J: TRBJ2-3; D: TRBD2; V: TRBV10-3; size: -; CDR3: CAISHSGLAAADTQYF; DNA: TGTGCCATCAGCCACTCGGGACTAGCGGCGGCAGATACGCAGTATTTT
J: TRBJ1-1; D: TRBD1; V: TRBV10-2; size: -; CDR3: CASSAGGSNTEAFF; DNA: TGCGCCAGCAGTGCAGGGGGCTCGAACACTGAAGCTTTCTTT
J: TRBJ2-1; D: TRBD2; V: TRBV28; size: -; CDR3: CASSPRGLAGAYNEQFF; DNA: TGTGCCAGCAGTCCTCGGGGACTAGCGGGAGCCTACAATGAGCAGTTCTTC
J: TRBJ2-3; D: -; V: TRBV27; size: -; CDR3: CASSHTSADTQYF; DNA: TGTGCCAGCAGTCACACAAGCGCAGATACGCAGTATTTT
J: TRBJ2-2; D: TRBD2; V: TRBV28; size: once; CDR3: CASRSSGLAGDMGELFF; DNA: TGTGCCAGCAGATCCTCTGGACTAGCGGGAGATATGGGGGAGCTGTTTTTT
J: TRBJ2-3; D: -; V: TRBV9; size: -; CDR3: CASSVDLGLLDTQYF; DNA: TGTGCCAGCAGCGTAGACCTTGGGCTCTTAGATACGCAGTATTTT
J: TRBJ2-1; D: TRBD2; V: TRBV28; size: -; CDR3: CASILAGGTNEQFF; DNA: TGTGCCAGCATACTAGCGGGGGGTACAAATGAGCAGTTCTTC
J: TRBJ2-7; D: TRBD1; V: TRBV4-1; size: -; CDR3: CASSQPQGSEQYF; DNA: TGCGCCAGCAGCCAACCACAGGGGAGCGAGCAGTACTTC